One and the same sample provided the 30 T cell receptor beta chains below, sequenced in a study of blood T cells in healthy people across ages. Using a J-beta primer mix together with a sample-barcoded 5' primer, a second PCR was run for about 6 to 11 cycles. Each CDR3 protein is one row after TCRdb ran MiXCR on the 5' RACE reads. The data show about 970,000 distinct CDR3 sequences, with just over 50% seen just once and about 22% held by the top ten. Sequenced: blood. These receptors were obtained from a woman aged 55-69 years in good health.

The chain joins TRBV7-9 to TRBJ2-3; no reliable D call. CDR1 SEHNR and CDR2 FQNEAQ come from the germline V gene (reference sequence). The CDR3 length is 14 residues. With 5 bases removed from V and 2 bases from J, the gap between germline ends came to 11 bases. The CDR3 DNA follows: TGTGCCAGCAGCGTAGTGGGCAACACAGATACGCAGTATTTT. Its translation is CASSVVGNTDTQYF.

V usage is TRBV7-8 and J usage is TRBJ1-5, with D possibly being TRBD1 (5 bases). Germline V gene data show CDR1 as SGHVS and CDR2 as FQNEAQ. V was clipped by 3 bases and J by 6 bases, with 9 bases between them. The CDR3 has 13 amino acids. The CDR3 reads CASSFNRRQPQHF. For the CDR3, the DNA is TGTGCCAGCAGCTTTAACAGGCGTCAGCCCCAGCATTTT.

The chain recombines TRBV11-1 with TRBJ2-4, with D possibly matching TRBD1 (6 bases). The DNA end is a closer match to TRBJ2-7, so the J assignment may be wrong. The CDR3 extends over 15 amino acids. Germline V gene data show CDR1 as SGHAT and CDR2 as FQDESV (reference sequence). The CDR3, as DNA: TGTGCCAGCAGCACATCACTCGGACAGAGCTACGAGCAGTACTTC. Amino acids: CASSTSLGQSYEQYF.

This clonotype came up a few times. This rearrangement joins TRBV11-2 to TRBJ2-7; D is possibly TRBD1 (6 bases). Germline V lookup: CDR1 SGHAT, CDR2 FQNNGV. CDR3 length: 15 amino acids. The V gene lost 1 base and the J gene lost 0 bases, with 10 bases spanning the gap. The CDR3 is CASSLGHRVSYEQYF. The CDR3 DNA follows: TGTGCCAGCAGCTTAGGCCACAGGGTCTCCTACGAGCAGTACTTC. Supplemented by reference TRBV11-2 and TRBJ2-7, the full variable domain reads EAGVAQSPRYKIIEKRQSVAFWCNPISGHATLYWYQQILGQGPKLLIQFQNNGVVDDSQLPKDRFSAERLKGVDSTLKIQPAKLEDSAVYLCASSLGHRVSYEQYFGPGTRLTVT.

This chain links TRBV9 with TRBJ2-5; tentatively, D is TRBD2 (5 bases). With the DNA end fitting TRBJ2-7 better, the J assignment may be wrong. CDR3 length equals 16 residues. Germline V lookup: CDR1 SGDLS, CDR2 YYNGEE. CDR3 residues: CASSLGHGTGTYEQYF. The CDR3 region has the DNA TGTGCCAGCAGTCTCGGGCACGGTACGGGAACCTACGAGCAGTACTTC.

Comment on this clonotype: A much larger clone is a single base away; this may be a read error. V usage is TRBV20-1 and J usage is TRBJ2-7, with 10 bases aligning to TRBD2. The CDR3 loop spans 15 amino acids. The junction had 9 bases not matched to a gene; V was cut back by 0 bases and J by 7 bases. CDR1 and CDR2 (germline): DFQATT, SNEGSKA (reference sequence). DNA of the CDR3: TGCAGTGCTAGAGATAGCGGGAGGCCCTACAATGAGCAGTACTTC. Its translation: CSARDSGRPYNEQYF.

The rearrangement links TRBV21-1 to TRBJ2-1; the D call in the table, TRBD2, was not verified against the DNA. TRBV21-1 is recorded as a pseudogene. The CDR3 covers 15 residues. CDR3 in amino acids: CASGNLSGRAYEQFF. CDR3 nucleotides: TGTGCCAGCGGCAACCTTAGCGGGAGGGCATATGAGCAGTTCTTC.

A few counts support this clonotype. A much larger clone lies one base from this, so it may be a read error. This chain connects TRBV7-2 to TRBJ2-5; D not certain. V was clipped by 5 bases and J by 1 base, with 8 bases between them. The CDR3 runs to 13 residues. Germline CDR1 is SGHTA and CDR2 is FQGNSA. The CDR3 loop is CASSPPPQETQYF. DNA of the CDR3: TGTGCCAGCAGCCCCCCCCCCCAAGAGACCCAGTACTTC.

The chain recombines TRBV13 with TRBJ2-7; 7 nucleotides match TRBD2. Trimming took 5 bases from V and 4 from J; bases not matched to a gene: 14. The CDR3 covers 16 residues. Per germline, CDR1 PRHDT and CDR2 FYEKMQ (reference sequence). As DNA, the CDR3 is TGTGCCAGCAGCGAACAAACCGGGGGGAGTTTATACGAGCAGTACTTC. Translated: CASSEQTGGSLYEQYF.

The V call is TRBV11-2, the J call TRBJ1-5; the match to TRBD1 covers 9 bases. After removal of 3 bases from V and 4 bases from J, the junction contained 4 bases not matched to a gene. The CDR3 has 15 amino acids. CDR1 is SGHAT, CDR2 FQNNGV, per germline. The CDR3 sequence: CASSFTGGPNQPQHF. Here the CDR3 DNA reads TGTGCCAGCAGCTTTACAGGGGGCCCAAATCAGCCCCAGCATTTT.

This chain links TRBV21-1 with TRBJ2-3; the tabulated D call, TRBD1, remains unverified against the DNA. TRBV21-1 is a pseudogene. This CDR3 comprises 18 residues. The CDR3 here is CASSRVDWELRGADTQYF. The CDR3 nucleotides are TGTGCCAGCAGCAGAGTCGATTGGGAGTTGAGGGGGGCAGATACGCAGTATTTT.

The rearrangement uses TRBV27 and TRBJ2-5; D may match TRBD1 or TRBD2 (6 bases each). Looked up from germline, CDR1 is MNHEY and CDR2 is SMNVEV (reference sequence). The length of the CDR3 is 14 residues. V was pared by 6 bases and J by 1 base, with 12 bases between. CDR3 sequence reads: CASRTRGGQETQYF. The CDR3 DNA reads as TGTGCCAGCAGGACCAGGGGAGGCCAAGAGACCCAGTACTTC.

This clonotype was seen a handful of times. The chain links TRBV6-1 to TRBJ2-4; maybe TRBD1 (6 bases). The CDR3 covers 14 residues. Germline assignment: CDR1 MNHNS and CDR2 SASEGT. Deletions cut 4 bases from V and 13 bases from J, with 20 bases between. CDR3 region: CASSGPRGSGEQYF. The CDR3 DNA reads as TGTGCCAGCAGTGGTCCCAGAGGGTCAGGGGAGCAGTACTTC.

This clonotype was seen a handful of times. The chain carries TRBV27 and TRBJ2-5, with D hard to call. This CDR3 comprises 14 residues. The V gene lost 7 bases and the J gene lost 0 bases, with 12 bases spanning the gap. Germline V gives CDR1 MNHEY, CDR2 SMNVEV (reference sequence). The CDR3 loop is CASNHLDDQETQYF. For the CDR3, the DNA is TGTGCCAGCAATCACCTAGACGACCAAGAGACCCAGTACTTC.

The chain carries TRBV29-1 and TRBJ2-4, with D possibly TRBD1 on 7 matching bases. The DNA end lines up better with TRBJ2-5; the J call may be wrong. The CDR3 is 13 amino acids. CDR1 and CDR2 from the germline V gene are SQVTM and ANQGSEA. CDR3 coding DNA: TGCAGCGTTGAAGGGAGGGGGCAGGAGACCCAGTACTTC. Protein: CSVEGRGQETQYF.

The chain couples TRBV6-5 to TRBJ1-6; no firm D call. The ends were cut back, 10 bases at V and 5 bases at J, with 18 bases in the middle. The CDR3 extends over 15 amino acids. The germline V gene has CDR1 MNHEY and CDR2 SVGAGI. CDR3 in amino acids: CATTLGGLHNSPLHF. The CDR3 bases are TGTGCCACCACCCTCGGCGGACTACATAATTCACCCCTCCACTTT.

In this sample, this clonotype turned up a few times. The chain has TRBV29-1 and TRBJ2-3, with 9 positions matching TRBD2. Per the germline V gene, CDR1 is SQVTM and CDR2 is ANQGSEA. Germline trimming cut 4 bases from V and 2 bases from J; bases unmatched to any gene: 4. The CDR3 sequence is 14 residues long. CDR3 residues: CSVGASGTTDTQYF. The CDR3 nucleotides read TGCAGCGTTGGTGCTAGCGGGACCACAGATACGCAGTATTTT.

The chain carries TRBV20-1 and TRBJ1-1; D is perhaps TRBD1 (5 bases). The CDR3 sequence is 13 residues long. Trimming removed 6 bases from V and 4 bases from J, with 15 bases in between. CDR1 is DFQATT, CDR2 SNEGSKA, per germline (reference sequence). The DNA of the CDR3 is TGCAGTGCGGTCGCTGGGGGGAGCACTGAAGCTTTCTTT. It specifies CSAVAGGSTEAFF.

This clonotype came up a few times. The chain uses TRBV9 and TRBJ1-1; D unresolved. Per germline, CDR1 SGDLS and CDR2 YYNGEE. The V end was cut by 0 bases, the J end by 8 bases, with 11 bases between. There are 13 residues in the CDR3. CDR3 nucleotide sequence: TGTGCCAGCAGCGTAGGTGGTTGGGGAGAAGCTTTCTTT. Its translation: CASSVGGWGEAFF.

The sample holds a few counts of this clonotype. The rearrangement uses TRBV11-2 and TRBJ2-5, with D unclear. V lost 7 bases to trimming and J lost 2 bases, with 17 bases between them. The germline V gene has CDR1 SGHAT and CDR2 FQNNGV. The CDR3 consists of 15 residues. This CDR3 is CASNKEVGIQETQYF. The CDR3 coding sequence is TGTGCCAGCAACAAGGAAGTGGGGATACAAGAGACCCAGTACTTC.

V and J are TRBV7-2 and TRBJ2-5, with TRBD2 matching over 9 bases. The CDR3 is 14 residues long. Unmatched junction bases numbered 6, after V lost 5 bases and J lost 5 bases. Germline V gives CDR1 SGHTA, CDR2 FQGNSA. CDR3: CASSHSGRRETQYF. The CDR3, as DNA: TGTGCCAGCAGCCATAGCGGGAGAAGGGAGACCCAGTACTTC.

J is TRBJ1-2 and V is TRBV27; 7 positions agree with TRBD1. V trimming: 3 bases; J trimming: 6 bases; junction bases outside the gene matches: 13. From germline, CDR1 is MNHEY and CDR2 SMNVEV (reference sequence). The CDR3 sequence is 16 residues long. The CDR3 DNA reads as TGTGCCAGCAGTTTGTACGGTACAGGGGTGGTCGATGGCTACACCTTC. The encoded protein is CASSLYGTGVVDGYTF.

There are a few counts of this clonotype. The genes are TRBV7-9 and TRBJ2-7; possible D gene TRBD2, 6 bases. Per the germline V gene, CDR1 is SEHNR and CDR2 is FQNEAQ (reference sequence). There are 15 residues in the CDR3. Trimming removed 5 bases at V and 4 bases at J, with 18 bases between. Here the CDR3 reads CASSPYGGQIYEQYF. The CDR3 nucleotides are TGTGCCAGCAGCCCCTACGGAGGGCAGATATACGAGCAGTACTTC.

CDR3 nucleotide sequence: TGTGCCAGCAGTCAAAGGGACTACCTGAGGGAGCAGTACTTC. Translated, it gives CASSQRDYLREQYF. This rearrangement joins TRBV6-2 or TRBV6-3 to TRBJ2-7; 7 positions match TRBD2. V was clipped by 5 bases and J by 7 bases; unmatched bases: 11. The CDR3 sequence is 14 residues long. CDR1 is MNHEY, CDR2 SVGEGT, per germline.

This chain joins TRBV7-9 and TRBJ2-3; 13 bases agree with TRBD2. Germline V gene data show CDR1 as SEHNR and CDR2 as FQNEAQ (reference sequence). The CDR3 contains 16 residues. The trim removed 5 bases at V and 4 bases at J, leaving 6 bases unmatched. In nucleotides, the CDR3 is TGTGCCAGCAGCCCCCGGACTAGCGGGAGTGCAGATACGCAGTATTTT. Amino acids: CASSPRTSGSADTQYF.

The CDR3 DNA sequence: TGCAGTGCTAGGGGTCGACATCCGGGACTAACCCTTTACGAGCAGTACTTC. It encodes CSARGRHPGLTLYEQYF. The chain couples TRBV20-1 to TRBJ2-7; 7 bases match TRBD2. Germline trimming cut 3 bases from V and 4 bases from J; bases unmatched to any gene: 18. CDR1 is DFQATT and CDR2 is SNEGSKA in the germline V gene (reference sequence). There are 17 residues in the CDR3.

Only a few counts were recorded for this clonotype. This chain joins TRBV5-1 and TRBJ2-3; TRBD2 is a possible D gene (6 bases). Per the germline V gene, CDR1 is SGHRS and CDR2 is YFSETQ. Trimming took off 2 bases at V and 8 bases at J, with 24 bases between the two ends. CDR3 length: 17 residues. The CDR3 is CASSFALAGTSIGTQYF. The CDR3 nucleotides read TGCGCCAGCAGCTTCGCCCTCGCCGGGACTTCAATAGGTACGCAGTATTTT.

The chain employs TRBV28 and TRBJ2-1, with D perhaps matching TRBD2 (6 bases). Per the germline V gene, CDR1 is MDHEN and CDR2 is SYDVKM. The CDR3 contains 14 residues. The V end was cut by 7 bases, the J end by 5 bases, with 15 bases between. In DNA form, the CDR3 reads TGTGCCAGCACTTCGGGAGCAGTCCACAATGAGCAGTTCTTC. This codes for CASTSGAVHNEQFF.

V gene TRBV20-1 combines with J gene TRBJ2-3; D is unresolved. V lost 8 bases and J lost 0, with 9 bases in between. The CDR3 spans 12 residues. Germline loops: CDR1 DFQATT, CDR2 SNEGSKA (reference sequence). CDR3 DNA: TGCAGTCGCGGTCCTAGCACAGATACGCAGTATTTT. It yields the protein CSRGPSTDTQYF.

This clonotype was seen more than once but under ten times. The chain joins TRBV20-1 to TRBJ2-5; 7 bases fit TRBD2. Trimming took 2 bases from V and 4 from J; bases not matched to a gene: 4. The CDR3 consists of 13 residues. The V gene's germline CDR1 is DFQATT and CDR2 SNEGSKA (reference sequence). The CDR3, as DNA: TGCAGTGCTAGAAGGCGGGAGCTAGAGACCCAGTACTTC. As protein: CSARRRELETQYF.